These 6 T cell receptor beta chains were all obtained from the same sample, sequenced in a study of blood T cell repertoires in COVID-19. Produced via immunoSEQ multiplex PCR; TCRdb's table is partial and in-frame only. The sample has 200,000 or so clones; about 91% are singletons. The sequencing sample was made of PBMCs or T cells enriched from blood (not recorded which). The source of these receptors is a middle-aged woman with acute COVID-19.

The chain employs TRBV7-2 and TRBJ2-2, with D possibly TRBD1 on 6 matching bases. V shed 5 bases and J shed 7 bases, with 14 bases lying between them. Germline values: CDR1 SGHTA, CDR2 FQGNSA. The CDR3 is made up of 14 amino acids. In DNA form, the CDR3 reads TGTGCCAGCAGCCTCTCGCAGGGGTTCGGGGAGCTGTTTTTT. It yields the protein CASSLSQGFGELFF. The full variable domain, its missing parts supplied by reference TRBV7-2 and TRBJ2-2, is GAGVSQSPSNKVTEKGKDVELRCDPISGHTALYWYRQSLGQGLEFLIYFQGNSAPDKSGLPSDRFSAERTGGSVSTLTIQRTQQEDSAVYLCASSLSQGFGELFFGEGSRLTVL.

The V and J genes are TRBV6-6 and TRBJ2-2, with 11 positions matching TRBD2. Germline V lookup: CDR1 MNHNY, CDR2 SVGAGI (reference sequence). V trimming: 5 bases; J trimming: 4 bases; junction bases outside the gene matches: 3. The CDR3 has 15 amino acids. The CDR3 region is CASSRLAGPTGELFF. DNA of the CDR3: TGTGCCAGCAGTCGACTAGCGGGGCCCACCGGGGAGCTGTTTTTT.

The chain couples TRBV18 to TRBJ2-2, with D perhaps TRBD2 (6 bases). CDR3 length equals 13 residues. V shed 3 bases and J shed 8 bases, with 10 bases lying between them. The germline V gene encodes CDR1 KGHSH and CDR2 LQKENI. The CDR3: CASSPGLIGELFF. CDR3 sequence (DNA): TGTGCCAGCTCACCGGGACTTATTGGGGAGCTGTTTTTT.

The chain combines TRBV21-1 with TRBJ1-6; the table assigns TRBD1, which was not confirmed against the DNA. TRBV21-1 counts as a pseudogene. The CDR3 sequence is 18 residues long. The CDR3 DNA sequence: TGTGCCAGCAGAAACTCCCTCCGGGACACCTCCTATAATTCACCCCTCCACTTT. Encoded protein: CASRNSLRDTSYNSPLHF.

This clone was observed a single time. The chain joins TRBV3-1 (or the pseudogene TRBV3-2) to TRBJ1-4; D is ambiguous. This CDR3 spans 14 amino acids. Germline CDR1 LGHDT, CDR2 YNNKEL (reference sequence). V was cut by 1 base and J by 7 bases, with 10 bases left in between. Here the CDR3 DNA reads TGTGCCAGCAGCCAAGCCGGGTTGGGTGAAAAACTGTTTTTT. Translation: CASSQAGLGEKLFF.

A single count supports this clone. The V and J genes are TRBV27 and TRBJ2-3, with a tentative D call TRBD2 (5 bases). CDR1 and CDR2 from the germline V gene are MNHEY and SMNVEV (reference sequence). This CDR3 contains 13 residues. Trimming cost V 3 bases and J 4 bases, with 8 bases left between them. CDR3: CASSFMRADTQYF. Here the CDR3 DNA reads TGTGCCAGCAGTTTTATGAGGGCAGATACGCAGTATTTT.